The T cell receptor (beta chain) under discussion was sequenced for a study of long-term antiretroviral therapy in people with HIV. Regarding the study as a whole: ART was followed by higher diversity that remained below transplant donor controls. From the mid-2000s to the late 2010s, blood was obtained, possibly while participants received older ART regimens. Clones that had undergone expansion before ART prevailed in the repertoire throughout all time points.

HIV-positive participants were all treated in the United States. Sequencing relied on immunoSEQ assay v3.0, run at survey level. Sequenced by immunoSEQ multiplex PCR; TCRdb stores in-frame clones only, minus some. The table shows 15,000 to 20,000 clones, with 80% occurring only once. V lost 1 base and J 1 base, leaving 2 bases between the germline ends. The CDR3 runs 13 residues. Germline CDR1 reads MNHEY; CDR2 reads SMNVEV (reference sequence). Concerning this clone: Antigen unknown.

The material sequenced was unsorted PBMCs, taken 0.1 years before starting antiretroviral therapy. This sequence originates from a man between 18 and 35 years old with HIV. The V gene is TRBV27, the J gene TRBJ1-5; D call uncertain. The CDR3 coding sequence is TGTGCCAGCAGTTTATGGAGCAATCAGCCCCAGCATTTT. Its translation is CASSLWSNQPQHF.